These T cell receptor beta chains were read from a single sample in a study of naive and memory T cell subsets. In TCRdb, the UMI-ligation and nested PCR reads were re-called with MiXCR into one record per CDR3 protein. The sample consists of around 160,000 distinct CDR3 sequences, about 18% of them appearing once. Sequenced sample: naive CD4+ T cells from blood. Source of these receptors: a human donor in good health. Both conserved end residues are part of each CDR3. The order of the fields is D gene, J gene, CDR3 length, clone size, V gene, CDR3 protein, CDR3 DNA. A D gene is named only where the DNA matches it firmly. Size is omitted from some rows. Given values are once, few, many or a class for expanded clones.

>NA|TRBJ2-5|14|few|TRBV29-1
CSFGDMAVGETQYF
TGCAGCTTCGGGGACATGGCAGTAGGCGAGACCCAGTACTTC
>TRBD1|TRBJ1-2|18|NA|TRBV4-1
CASSQEGLPQGSNYGYTF
TGCGCCAGCAGCCAAGAGGGATTACCACAGGGGAGTAACTATGGCTACACCTTC
>NA|TRBJ1-2|12|NA|TRBV6-2/TRBV6-3
CASAGPTYGYTF
TGTGCCAGCGCTGGCCCCACCTATGGCTACACCTTC
>TRBD2|TRBJ2-7|15|few|TRBV15
CATSRERGDYVEQYF
TGTGCCACCAGCAGAGAACGGGGGGACTACGTCGAGCAGTACTTC
>NA|TRBJ2-7|13|few|TRBV2
CASSVELGYEQYF
TGTGCCAGCAGTGTGGAGTTGGGCTACGAGCAGTACTTC
>TRBD2|TRBJ2-5|16|NA|TRBV5-6
CASSPDSGRGQETQYF
TGTGCCAGCAGCCCAGACAGCGGGAGGGGACAAGAGACCCAGTACTTC
>TRBD2|TRBJ2-1|18|few|TRBV28
CASSSSGSPSSSYNEQFF
TGTGCCAGCAGTTCAAGCGGGAGCCCTAGTAGCTCCTACAATGAGCAGTTCTTC
>NA|TRBJ2-1|16|few|TRBV7-9
CASSLPTASSYNEQFF
TGTGCCAGCAGCCTCCCCACTGCGAGCTCCTACAATGAGCAGTTCTTC
>NA|TRBJ1-5|13|NA|TRBV30
CAWTQATNQPQHF
TGTGCCTGGACCCAAGCGACCAATCAGCCCCAGCATTTT
>NA|TRBJ2-7|16|few|TRBV4-1
CASSQGGRGRHYEQYF
TGCGCCAGCAGCCAAGGGGGCAGGGGTCGACACTACGAGCAGTACTTC
>NA|TRBJ2-3|14|NA|TRBV7-2
CASSFRPGTDTQYF
TGTGCCAGCAGCTTTCGGCCGGGCACAGATACGCAGTATTTT
>NA|TRBJ1-5|14|NA|TRBV20-1
CSARDRTSNQPQNF
TGCAGTGCTAGAGACAGAACTAGCAATCAGCCCCAGAATTTT
>NA|TRBJ2-3|15|few|TRBV9
CASSEHSGGADTQYF
TGTGCCAGCAGCGAACACTCGGGCGGGGCAGATACGCAGTATTTT
>TRBD2|TRBJ2-3|21|NA|TRBV10-3
CAISVPPLGSGRIGATDTQYF
TGTGCCATCAGTGTCCCCCCGTTAGGGAGCGGGAGAATAGGCGCGACAGATACGCAGTATTTT
>NA|TRBJ1-2|11|NA|TRBV5-1
CASGENYGYTF
TGCGCCAGCGGGGAGAACTATGGCTACACCTTC
>NA|TRBJ2-7|15|many|TRBV4-3
CASSQVFRATYEQYF
TGCGCCAGCAGCCAAGTCTTCCGGGCAACCTACGAGCAGTACTTC
>NA|TRBJ2-7|20|few|TRBV6-5
CAPLSLCRVQTVTKTYEQYF
TGTGCCCCCCTATCCCTGTGCAGGGTGCAAACTGTCACCAAAACCTACGAGCAGTACTTC
>TRBD2|TRBJ2-2|17|NA|TRBV4-1
CASGPRLAGVRTGELFF
TGCGCCAGCGGCCCCCGACTAGCGGGAGTGCGCACCGGGGAGCTGTTTTTT
>TRBD2|TRBJ2-1|15|NA|TRBV5-4
CASRGPGLEGNEQFF
TGTGCCAGCAGAGGACCGGGACTAGAGGGCAATGAGCAGTTCTTC
>NA|TRBJ1-2|14|few|TRBV20-1
CSAIGTLRDYGYTF
TGCAGTGCTATTGGGACTCTGAGGGACTATGGCTACACCTTC
>NA|TRBJ2-7|13|few|TRBV11-2
CAISDGTSYEQYF
TGTGCCATCTCCGATGGGACCTCCTACGAGCAGTACTTC
>NA|TRBJ1-1|12|few|TRBV12-3/TRBV12-4
CASSTIFSEAFF
TGTGCCAGCAGCACTATATTCTCTGAAGCTTTCTTT
>NA|TRBJ2-1|16|few|TRBV5-4
CASSLGAGGSYNEQFF
TGTGCCAGCAGCCTAGGGGCTGGGGGCTCCTACAATGAGCAGTTCTTC
>NA|TRBJ2-3|14|many|TRBV20-1
CSADYRAQGNTQYF
TGCAGTGCCGACTACCGGGCCCAGGGAAATACGCAGTATTTT
>NA|TRBJ2-1|14|NA|TRBV7-3
CASSLGDSRDEQFF
TGTGCCAGCAGCTTAGGGGACTCGAGGGATGAGCAGTTCTTC
>TRBD1|TRBJ2-4|15|few|TRBV5-6
CASSTDRGQWDIQYF
TGTGCCAGCAGCACAGACAGGGGGCAGTGGGACATTCAGTACTTC
>NA|TRBJ1-5|13|few|TRBV6-1
CASSESVNQPQHF
TGTGCCAGCAGTGAATCGGTCAATCAGCCCCAGCATTTT
>NA|TRBJ2-3|16|NA|TRBV20-1
CSARGTGTSSTDTQYF
TGCAGTGCTAGAGGCACAGGAACTTCTAGCACAGATACGCAGTATTTT
>NA|TRBJ2-2|11|NA|TRBV25-1
CASRQSGELFF
TGTGCCAGCAGGCAATCCGGGGAGCTGTTTTTT
>TRBD1|TRBJ2-4|12|once|TRBV12-3/TRBV12-4
CASSSGGQGQYF
TGTGCCAGCAGTTCAGGGGGACAGGGACAGTACTTC
>TRBD1|TRBJ2-1|14|few|TRBV7-9
CASSLDGTDNEQFF
TGTGCCAGCAGCTTAGATGGGACAGACAATGAGCAGTTCTTC
>NA|TRBJ2-7|14|NA|TRBV7-9
CASSLRDPNYEQYF
TGTGCCAGCAGCCTCCGGGATCCGAACTACGAGCAGTACTTC
>NA|TRBJ2-1|15|few|TRBV6-1
CASSESVLVKNEQFF
TGTGCCAGCAGTGAATCGGTTCTGGTAAAGAATGAGCAGTTCTTC
>NA|TRBJ2-3|17|NA|TRBV20-1
CSARNLARSGSTDTQYF
TGCAGTGCTAGAAACCTAGCGCGGAGTGGGAGCACAGATACGCAGTATTTT
>TRBD1|TRBJ2-3|14|few|TRBV20-1
CSARGQGLPDTQYF
TGCAGTGCTAGAGGACAGGGCCTCCCAGATACGCAGTATTTT
>TRBD2|TRBJ2-3|15|many|TRBV2
CAGGTSGNPTDTQYF
TGTGCCGGGGGAACTAGCGGGAACCCCACAGATACGCAGTATTTT
>TRBD1|TRBJ2-2|17|NA|TRBV11-3
CASSWTRDSSNTGELFF
TGTGCCAGCAGCTGGACTCGGGACAGCTCGAACACCGGGGAGCTGTTTTTT
>NA|TRBJ2-5|14|many|TRBV12-3/TRBV12-4
CASSLDRYQETQYF
TGTGCCAGCAGCCTCGACAGGTACCAAGAGACCCAGTACTTC
>NA|TRBJ1-4|13|many|TRBV6-1
CASLRTENEKLFF
TGTGCCAGCTTAAGAACAGAAAATGAAAAACTGTTTTTT
>TRBD2|TRBJ2-1|16|NA|TRBV7-9
CASSWLLAGKYNEQFF
TGTGCCAGCAGCTGGCTACTAGCGGGCAAATACAATGAGCAGTTCTTC
>NA|TRBJ2-3|13|NA|TRBV30
CAWSGAETDTQYF
TGTGCCTGGAGCGGAGCGGAAACAGATACGCAGTATTTT
>NA|TRBJ1-1|14|many|TRBV12-3/TRBV12-4
CASSFRWLDTEAFF
TGTGCCAGCAGTTTTAGGTGGCTAGACACTGAAGCTTTCTTT
>TRBD1|TRBJ1-1|15|NA|TRBV6-1
CASSGGQGRVTEAFF
TGTGCCAGCAGTGGTGGACAGGGCCGAGTCACTGAAGCTTTCTTT
>NA|TRBJ2-5|14|few|TRBV24-1
CATSEPTEVETQYF
TGTGCCACCAGTGAGCCGACAGAAGTAGAGACCCAGTACTTC
>NA|TRBJ2-1|15|few|TRBV7-9
CASTPGTSNYNEQFF
TGTGCCAGCACCCCCGGGACTTCCAACTACAATGAGCAGTTCTTC